One sample yielded the 29 T cell receptor beta chains listed below, sequenced in a study of cytomegalovirus exposure and HLA in healthy donors. PCR amplification relied on 60 Vbeta primers (plus 13 Jbeta primers). TCRdb's table, derived via immunoSEQ multiplex PCR, lists solely in-frame clones and lacks some. In the table there are about 190,000 clones, approximately 79% of which are singletons. The sample was PBMCs. The receptors derive from a man between 40 and 49 years old in good health and CMV-seropositive.

The rearrangement links TRBV29-1 to TRBJ1-1; D uncertain. Germline values: CDR1 SQVTM, CDR2 ANQGSEA. The V gene lost 2 bases and the J gene lost 3 bases, with 10 bases spanning the gap. The CDR3 extends over 13 amino acids. The CDR3 spells CSVELALDTEAFF. The CDR3 DNA is TGCAGCGTTGAATTAGCTCTCGACACTGAAGCTTTCTTT.

The CDR3 DNA reads as TGCGCCAGCAGCTTGGGACGACTACCACTGAACACTGAAGCTTTCTTT. Its protein product is CASSLGRLPLNTEAFF. V and J are TRBV5-1 and TRBJ1-1; unclear D gene. The germline V and J ends were trimmed by 0 bases and 0 bases, with 12 bases remaining between them. Germline V CDR1 and CDR2: SGHRS, YFSETQ. The length of the CDR3 is 16 residues.

For this clone: At one end the junction does not follow the germline gene, possibly because of a read error. The V gene is TRBV7-9, the J gene TRBJ1-2, with D perhaps TRBD1 (6 bases). This CDR3 comprises 16 residues. Germline CDR1 and CDR2: SEHNR and FQNEAQ (reference sequence). The CDR3 protein is CSSSPLGQGLNYGYTF. The CDR3 coding sequence is TGTTCCAGCAGCCCTCTTGGGCAGGGGCTTAACTATGGCTACACCTTC.

This rearrangement joins TRBV27 to TRBJ1-4, with TRBD1 as a possible D gene (5 bases). Germline V gene lookup returns CDR1 MNHEY and CDR2 SMNVEV (reference sequence). The germline V and J ends were trimmed by 5 bases and 4 bases, with 8 bases remaining between them. This CDR3 is built from 13 residues. The CDR3 DNA follows: TGTGCCAGCAGTCACGACAGTAATGAAAAACTGTTTTTT. It specifies CASSHDSNEKLFF.

In this sample, this clone turned up a few times. This sequence joins TRBV28 and TRBJ1-1, with D possibly TRBD1 on 5 matching bases. The germline gives CDR1 MDHEN, CDR2 SYDVKM. V was trimmed by 4 bases and J by 7 bases, leaving 16 bases between them. CDR3 length: 14 residues. CDR3 amino acids: CASSSFRGTDEAFF. The CDR3 DNA reads as TGTGCCAGCAGTTCGTTTCGGGGGACGGATGAAGCTTTCTTT.

In its sample, this clone was seen a few times. This chain uses TRBV6-5 with TRBJ2-7; 9 nucleotides match TRBD1. This CDR3 comprises 13 residues. Germline-derived CDR1 and CDR2 are MNHEY and SVGAGI. V lost 6 bases, J lost 3 bases, and 3 bases stayed unmatched. The DNA for the CDR3 is TGTGCCAGCAGAATGGACAGGGGCTACGAGCAGTACTTC. As protein: CASRMDRGYEQYF.

The chain links TRBV5-1 to TRBJ2-7; D might be TRBD1 (5 bases). V was pared by 1 base and J by 0 bases, with 11 bases between. CDR3 length: 15 amino acids. Germline CDR1 and CDR2: SGHRS and YFSETQ. CDR3 region: CASSLFSGNSYEQYF. The CDR3 coding sequence is TGCGCCAGCAGCTTGTTTTCAGGGAACTCCTACGAGCAGTACTTC.

The V gene is TRBV7-2, the J gene TRBJ2-5; TRBD1 matches 11 bases. Germline values: CDR1 SGHTA, CDR2 FQGNSA. The ends lost 5 bases at V and 5 bases at J; junction bases unmatched: 1. The CDR3 extends over 13 amino acids. CDR3: CASSRDRGETQYF. CDR3 nucleotide sequence: TGTGCCAGCAGCCGGGACAGGGGGGAGACCCAGTACTTC.

The chain joins TRBV13 to TRBJ2-3; D is possibly TRBD2 (6 bases). Germline V gene data show CDR1 as PRHDT and CDR2 as FYEKMQ (reference sequence). The germline V and J ends were trimmed by 3 bases and 2 bases, with 18 bases remaining between them. CDR3 length equals 17 residues. In DNA form, the CDR3 reads TGTGCCAGCAGCTTGGCGGGGTATGAGCCCCACACAGATACGCAGTATTTT. Its translation is CASSLAGYEPHTDTQYF.

The genes are TRBV6-5 and TRBJ1-2, with 7 bases matching TRBD1. Trimming cost V 2 bases and J 3 bases; bases outside gene matches: 6. CDR3 length equals 15 residues. CDR1 and CDR2 from the germline V gene are MNHEY and SVGAGI. The CDR3 nucleotides read TGTGCCAGCAGTTACGAGGCAGGGGGTGACTATGGCTACACCTTC. Translation gives CASSYEAGGDYGYTF.

In regard to this clone: The junction differs from germline at one of its ends, possibly a read error. This chain links TRBV7-9 with TRBJ1-5; D gene ambiguous. The CDR3 consists of 12 residues. Germline loops: CDR1 SEHNR, CDR2 FQNEAQ (reference sequence). CDR3 region: CSSSSGEGPQHF. The CDR3, as DNA: TGTTCCAGCAGCTCCGGGGAAGGGCCCCAGCATTTT.

CDR3 sequence: CASSPGQGAEDTQYF. CDR3 DNA sequence: TGTGCCAGCAGCCCAGGACAGGGGGCTGAAGATACGCAGTATTTT. This chain uses TRBV7-3 with TRBJ2-3; 11 nucleotides align to TRBD1. The CDR3 covers 15 residues. V gave up 5 bases and J gave up 5 bases; unmatched junction bases: 6. Germline CDR1 SGHTA, CDR2 FQGTGA.

The chain joins TRBV4-3 to TRBJ2-1; 8 positions agree with TRBD2. CDR1 is LGHNA, CDR2 YSLEER, per germline. The V and J ends lost 4 bases and 5 bases, in that order; junction bases with no gene match: 19. The CDR3 runs to 19 residues. The DNA for the CDR3 is TGCGCCAGCAGCCCGACCCGTCACCTCGACCGGGAGGGGAACAATGAGCAGTTCTTC. As protein: CASSPTRHLDREGNNEQFF.

The chain is built from TRBV7-2 and TRBJ2-5; D is unresolved. The germline gives CDR1 SGHTA, CDR2 FQGNSA. V dropped 8 bases and J dropped 5 bases, with 12 bases sitting between them. This CDR3 comprises 12 residues. The CDR3 region is CASGRDGETQYF. In DNA, the CDR3 is TGTGCCAGCGGCCGAGACGGGGAGACCCAGTACTTC.

V is TRBV5-1 and J is TRBJ1-4, with D possibly being TRBD1 (6 bases). There are 14 residues in the CDR3. Germline-derived CDR1 and CDR2 are SGHRS and YFSETQ. Trimming stripped 3 bases from V and 7 bases from J, with 13 bases between. The CDR3 sequence: CASSSQGFTEKLFF. In DNA, the CDR3 is TGCGCCAGCAGCTCGCAGGGGTTTACTGAAAAACTGTTTTTT.

This chain uses TRBV4-3 with TRBJ2-3; 7 bases are a match to TRBD1. CDR1 and CDR2 (germline): LGHNA, YSLEER. V lost 0 bases and J lost 5; bases outside the gene matches: 8. The CDR3 length is 16 residues. The DNA of the CDR3 is TGCGCCAGCAGCCAAGATCATACAGGGGTTAAAGATACGCAGTATTTT. This gives the protein CASSQDHTGVKDTQYF.

CDR3: CASSATGTGPGYTF. Here the CDR3 DNA reads TGTGCCAGCAGTGCAACCGGGACAGGGCCTGGCTACACCTTC. The rearrangement joins TRBV6-4 to TRBJ1-2; TRBD1 agrees at 9 bases. Trimming cost V 4 bases and J 7 bases; bases outside gene matches: 7. The CDR3 contains 14 residues. Germline CDR1 MRHNA, CDR2 SNTAGT.

This clone was found once. The chain links TRBV6-4 to TRBJ1-1; no clear D gene. Trimming left V 8 bases short and J 0 bases short, with 13 bases between. Germline CDR1 and CDR2: MRHNA and SNTAGT. The CDR3 covers 14 residues. The CDR3 nucleotides are TGTGCCAGCCGAAAAGAGAGTTTGAACACTGAAGCTTTCTTT. Amino acid sequence: CASRKESLNTEAFF.

The chain uses TRBV5-1 and TRBJ2-5; 7 bases agree with TRBD1. The V gene's germline CDR1 is SGHRS and CDR2 YFSETQ. This CDR3 spans 13 amino acids. Trimming took 3 bases from V and 5 from J; bases not matched to a gene: 4. CDR3 loop: CASSSTGIETQYF. DNA for the CDR3: TGCGCCAGCAGCTCGACAGGGATTGAGACCCAGTACTTC.

The J gene is TRBJ2-1, the V gene TRBV6-6, with a possible D match to TRBD2 (5 bases). V gave up 2 bases and J gave up 5 bases, with 10 bases separating them. Germline CDR1 and CDR2: MNHNY and SVGAGI (reference sequence). This CDR3 is 14 amino acids long. The CDR3 region has the DNA TGTGCCAGCAGTTACGAAGAGACTAACAATGAGCAGTTCTTC. This translates into CASSYEETNNEQFF.

J is TRBJ1-4 and V is TRBV19; 9 nucleotides line up with TRBD1. The J segment lost 2 bases and the V segment lost 6 bases, leaving 4 bases of the junction unmatched. CDR3 length: 15 amino acids. In germline, CDR1 is LNHDA, CDR2 SQIVND (reference sequence). DNA for the CDR3: TGTGCCAGTAGACGAGACAGGGGGACTAATGAAAAACTGTTTTTT. Protein: CASRRDRGTNEKLFF.

The chain couples TRBV4-3 to TRBJ1-2; 8 bases are a match to TRBD1. The CDR3 runs 15 residues. Germline CDR1 LGHNA, CDR2 YSLEER. V was clipped by 2 bases and J by 8 bases; unmatched bases: 10. Here the CDR3 reads CASSQNPQGAGGYTF. The CDR3 nucleotides are TGCGCCAGCAGCCAAAATCCGCAGGGGGCGGGGGGCTACACCTTC.

The chain has TRBV5-4 and TRBJ2-3, with 10 bases fitting TRBD2. This CDR3 has 16 amino acids. The trim removed 4 bases at V and 2 bases at J, leaving 7 bases unmatched. Germline loops: CDR1 SGHNT, CDR2 YYREEE (reference sequence). The CDR3 reads CASSPWTSGNTDTQYF. DNA of the CDR3: TGTGCCAGCAGCCCCTGGACTAGCGGAAACACAGATACGCAGTATTTT. The full variable domain, rest sourced from reference TRBV5-4 and TRBJ2-3, is ETGVTQSPTHLIKTRGQQVTLRCSSQSGHNTVSWYQQALGQGPQFIFQYYREEENGRGNFPPRFSGLQFPNYSSELNVNALELDDSALYLCASSPWTSGNTDTQYFGPGTRLTVL.

The chain has TRBV19 and TRBJ2-5; 8 nucleotides line up with TRBD1. Per the germline V gene, CDR1 is LNHDA and CDR2 is SQIVND (reference sequence). J gave up 1 base and V 8 bases, and 9 bases lay outside the gene matches. The CDR3 sequence is 15 residues long. The CDR3 DNA reads TGTGCCAGTTCTGGGACAGGAGTACCCCAAGAGACCCAGTACTTC. Protein: CASSGTGVPQETQYF.

The rearrangement uses TRBV5-6 and TRBJ2-2, with a possible D match to TRBD1 (6 bases). The V end lost 3 bases, the J end lost 1 base, and 10 bases lay between the germline ends. This CDR3 has 15 amino acids. CDR1 and CDR2 (germline): SGHDT, YYEEEE. The CDR3 sequence: CASSWDTLNTGELFF. In DNA form, the CDR3 reads TGTGCCAGCAGCTGGGACACACTGAACACCGGGGAGCTGTTTTTT.

V gene TRBV5-3 combines with J gene TRBJ1-2; TRBD1 agrees at 12 bases. TRBV5-3 carries the ORF label, with uncertain function. This CDR3 has 17 residues. V gave up 2 bases and J gave up 4 bases; unmatched junction bases: 9. The CDR3 DNA follows: TGTGCCAGAAGCTTACGGGACAGGGGGCCAGGAGTCTATGGCTACACCTTC. Protein sequence: CARSLRDRGPGVYGYTF.

This clone was detected once. The chain combines TRBV7-3 with TRBJ1-2, with 10 bases lining up with TRBD1. The CDR3 is 14 amino acids. CDR1 and CDR2 (germline): SGHTA, FQGTGA. The trim removed 5 bases at V and 4 bases at J, leaving 4 bases unmatched. The CDR3 DNA reads TGTGCCAGCAGCCGCGGACAGGGGGGCTATGGCTACACCTTC. It translates to CASSRGQGGYGYTF.

The chain employs TRBV7-2 and TRBJ2-5; D remains unclear. Deletions cut 4 bases from V and 5 bases from J, with 11 bases between. Germline V gives CDR1 SGHTA, CDR2 FQGNSA. The CDR3 runs to 13 residues. CDR3 sequence: CASSSLVSETQYF. In nucleotides, the CDR3 is TGTGCCAGCAGCTCCCTAGTGAGTGAGACCCAGTACTTC.

The J gene is TRBJ2-5, the V gene TRBV18; 8 nucleotides match TRBD2. With V trimmed by 3 bases and J by 3 bases, 6 bases remained unmatched. This CDR3 contains 15 residues. Germline-derived CDR1 and CDR2 are KGHSH and LQKENI. CDR3 bases: TGTGCCAGCTCACCCCGGGAGGGGCGCGAAGAGACCCAGTACTTC. Translation gives CASSPREGREETQYF.